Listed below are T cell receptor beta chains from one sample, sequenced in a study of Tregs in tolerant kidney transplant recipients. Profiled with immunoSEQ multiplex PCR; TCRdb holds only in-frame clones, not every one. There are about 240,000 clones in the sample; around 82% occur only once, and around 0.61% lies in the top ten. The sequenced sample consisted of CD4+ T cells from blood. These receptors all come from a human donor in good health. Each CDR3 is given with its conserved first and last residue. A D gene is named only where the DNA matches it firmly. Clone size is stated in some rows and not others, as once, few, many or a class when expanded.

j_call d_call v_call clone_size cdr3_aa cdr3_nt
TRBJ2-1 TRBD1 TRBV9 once CASSPGQGRYEQFF TGTGCCAGCAGCCCCGGACAGGGTAGATATGAGCAGTTCTTC
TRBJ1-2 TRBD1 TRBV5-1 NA CASSPGGRSYGYTF TGCGCCAGCAGCCCAGGGGGGCGCAGCTATGGCTACACCTTC
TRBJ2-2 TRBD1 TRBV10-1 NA CASSSDRGGGELFF TGCGCCAGCAGCAGTGACAGGGGGGGCGGGGAGCTGTTTTTT
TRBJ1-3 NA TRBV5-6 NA CASSIWAAGNTIYF TGTGCCAGCAGTATATGGGCGGCTGGAAACACCATATATTTT
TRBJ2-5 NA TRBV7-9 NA CASGLRTSREKETQYF TGTGCCAGCGGTCTAAGGACCTCTAGAGAAAAAGAGACCCAGTACTTC
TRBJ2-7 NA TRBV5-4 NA CASSLAAGPYEQYF TGTGCCAGCAGCCTCGCCGCCGGGCCCTACGAGCAGTACTTC
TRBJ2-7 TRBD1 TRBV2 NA CASSEENRGRQYF TGTGCCAGCAGTGAAGAAAACAGGGGAAGGCAGTACTTC
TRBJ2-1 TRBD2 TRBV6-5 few CATAGTSGRRGEQFF TGTGCCACCGCCGGGACTAGCGGGAGGAGGGGTGAGCAGTTCTTC
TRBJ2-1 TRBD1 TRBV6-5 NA CASRPGQGYNEQFF TGTGCCAGCAGGCCGGGACAGGGTTACAATGAGCAGTTCTTC
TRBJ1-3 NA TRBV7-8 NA CASSLVRGNRFSGNTIYF TGTGCCAGCAGCTTAGTCCGGGGAAACAGGTTCTCGGGAAACACCATATATTTT
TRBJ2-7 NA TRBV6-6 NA CASRIHGTAYEQYF TGTGCCAGCAGGATTCACGGAACGGCCTACGAGCAGTACTTC
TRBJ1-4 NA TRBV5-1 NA CASSDPSEGKLFF TGCGCCAGCAGTGACCCCTCGGAAGGAAAACTGTTTTTT
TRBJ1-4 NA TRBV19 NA CASSPSYATNEKLFF TGTGCCAGTAGTCCCAGCTATGCAACTAATGAAAAACTGTTTTTT
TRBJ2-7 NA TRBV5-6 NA CASSRSSRRDYEQYF TGTGCCAGCAGCCGCTCTAGCCGGCGGGACTACGAGCAGTACTTC
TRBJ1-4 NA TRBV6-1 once CASSEQGQTTNEKLFF TGTGCCAGCAGTGAGCAAGGGCAAACAACTAATGAAAAACTGTTTTTT
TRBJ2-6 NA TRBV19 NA CASSIGTGPSGANVLTF TGTGCCAGTAGTATTGGGACGGGCCCGTCTGGGGCCAACGTCCTGACTTTC
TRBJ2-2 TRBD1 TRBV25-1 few CASSEPWGQGVDTGELFF TGTGCCAGCAGTGAACCCTGGGGGCAGGGGGTAGACACCGGGGAGCTGTTTTTT
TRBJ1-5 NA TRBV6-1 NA CASSERDTYSNQPQHF TGTGCCAGCAGTGAACGGGACACCTATAGCAATCAGCCCCAGCATTTT
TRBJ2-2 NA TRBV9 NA CASTLGLNTGELFF TGTGCCAGCACCTTGGGACTCAACACCGGGGAGCTGTTTTTT
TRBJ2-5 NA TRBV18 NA CASSPGLQGTQYF TGTGCCAGCTCACCGGGACTGCAGGGGACCCAGTACTTC
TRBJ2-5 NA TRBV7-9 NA CASSIGPGETQYF TGTGCCAGCAGCATAGGACCGGGGGAGACCCAGTACTTC
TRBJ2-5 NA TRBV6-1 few CASSEAGVGRETQYF TGTGCCAGCAGTGAAGCTGGTGTCGGGCGGGAGACCCAGTACTTC
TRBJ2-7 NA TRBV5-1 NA CASSSTSGSYEQYF TGCGCCAGCAGTTCTACGAGCGGATCCTACGAGCAGTACTTC
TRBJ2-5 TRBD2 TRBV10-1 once CASSESGTSLETQYF TGCGCCAGCAGTGAGTCGGGGACTAGTCTTGAGACCCAGTACTTC
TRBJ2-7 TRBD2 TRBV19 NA CASSIASGRFEQYF TGTGCCAGTAGTATCGCTAGCGGGAGGTTCGAGCAGTACTTC
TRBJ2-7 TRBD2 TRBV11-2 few CASSLAWGTSGVYEQYF TGTGCCAGCAGCTTGGCCTGGGGGACTAGCGGGGTGTACGAGCAGTACTTC
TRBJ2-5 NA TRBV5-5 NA CASSLERQVQETQYF TGTGCCAGCAGCTTAGAAAGACAGGTCCAAGAGACCCAGTACTTC
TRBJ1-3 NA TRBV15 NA CATSRGGPGSGNTIYF TGTGCCACCAGCAGAGGGGGACCGGGCTCTGGAAACACCATATATTTT
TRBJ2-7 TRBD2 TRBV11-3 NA CASSRGIAGDEQYF TGTGCCAGCAGCCGGGGGATAGCGGGAGACGAACAGTACTTC
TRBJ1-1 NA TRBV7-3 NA CASSPMLGTEAFF TGTGCCAGCAGCCCCATGTTGGGAACTGAAGCTTTCTTT
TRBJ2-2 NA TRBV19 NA CASSWGGGDTGELFF TGTGCCAGTAGTTGGGGAGGAGGCGACACCGGGGAGCTGTTTTTT
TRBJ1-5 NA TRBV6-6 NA CASRRGEQPQHF TGTGCCAGCAGACGAGGAGAACAGCCCCAGCATTTT
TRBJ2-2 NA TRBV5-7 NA CASSWAGQMNTGELFF TGTGCCAGCAGCTGGGCGGGACAGATGAACACCGGGGAGCTGTTTTTT
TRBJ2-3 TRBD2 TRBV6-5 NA CASSYSSGRVDTQYF TGTGCCAGCAGTTACTCCAGCGGGAGGGTAGATACGCAGTATTTT
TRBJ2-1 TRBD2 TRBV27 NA CASSRTSGGWDEQFF TGTGCCAGCAGCAGGACTAGCGGGGGGTGGGATGAGCAGTTCTTC
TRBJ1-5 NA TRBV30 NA CAWSVAGPSNQPQHF TGTGCCTGGAGTGTGGCAGGTCCGAGCAATCAGCCCCAGCATTTT
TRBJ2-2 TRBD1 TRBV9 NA CATGTANTGELFF TGTGCCACCGGGACAGCGAACACCGGGGAGCTGTTTTTT
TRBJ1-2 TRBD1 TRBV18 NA CASSPVGQGPYGYTF TGTGCCAGCTCTCCCGTGGGACAGGGGCCCTATGGCTACACCTTC
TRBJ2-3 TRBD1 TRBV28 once CASSLDRGPHTQYF TGTGCCAGCAGTTTGGACAGGGGTCCACATACGCAGTATTTT
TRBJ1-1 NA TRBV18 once CASSPPRPNTEAFF TGTGCCAGCTCACCACCCCGGCCGAACACTGAAGCTTTCTTT
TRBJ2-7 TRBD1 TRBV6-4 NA CASSETQGAREQYF TGTGCCAGCAGTGAAACACAGGGGGCTCGCGAGCAGTACTTC
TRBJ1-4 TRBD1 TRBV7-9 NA CASSFRQGVILRNEKLFF TGTGCCAGCAGCTTTCGACAGGGGGTAATCCTTCGTAATGAAAAACTGTTTTTT
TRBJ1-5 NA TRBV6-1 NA CASSEGRFQPQHF TGTGCCAGCAGTGAAGGGAGATTCCAGCCCCAGCATTTT
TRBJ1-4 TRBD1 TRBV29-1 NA CSASGTGNEKLFF TGCAGCGCCTCCGGGACAGGGAATGAAAAACTGTTTTTT
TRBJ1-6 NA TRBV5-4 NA CASSPWVNSPLHF TGTGCCAGCAGCCCATGGGTTAATTCACCCCTCCACTTT
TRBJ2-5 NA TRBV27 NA CASSLDGVGETQYF TGTGCCAGCAGCCTTGATGGAGTTGGCGAGACCCAGTACTTC
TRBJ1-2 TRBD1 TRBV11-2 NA CASSLDLGDSYGYTF TGTGCCAGCAGCTTAGACTTGGGGGACAGCTATGGCTACACCTTC
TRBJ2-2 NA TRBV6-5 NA CASSSPGRGIGELFF TGTGCCAGCAGTTCCCCTGGACGGGGTATCGGGGAGCTGTTTTTT
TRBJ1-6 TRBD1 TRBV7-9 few CASSSWTGKGSPLHF TGTGCCAGCAGCTCCTGGACAGGGAAGGGGTCACCCCTCCACTTT
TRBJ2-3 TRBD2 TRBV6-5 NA CASRLSGVSTDTQYF TGTGCCAGCCGCCTTAGCGGGGTGAGCACAGATACGCAGTATTTT
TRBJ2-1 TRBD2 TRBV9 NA CASSVASGLYNEQFF TGTGCCAGCAGCGTAGCTAGCGGGTTATACAATGAGCAGTTCTTC
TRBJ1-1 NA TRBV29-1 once CSVESANTEAFF TGCAGCGTTGAGAGTGCGAACACTGAAGCTTTCTTT
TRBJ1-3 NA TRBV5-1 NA CASSLAGQSSGNTIYF TGCGCCAGCAGCTTGGCCGGACAAAGCTCTGGAAACACCATATATTTT
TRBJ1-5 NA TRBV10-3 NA CAISEVKGGQPQHF TGTGCCATCAGTGAGGTAAAGGGAGGTCAGCCCCAGCATTTT
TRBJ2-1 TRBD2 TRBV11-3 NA CASSSRLAGGSYNEQFF TGTGCCAGCAGCTCCAGACTAGCGGGGGGGTCCTACAATGAGCAGTTCTTC
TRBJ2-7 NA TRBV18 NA CASSPPGKGRYEQYF TGTGCCAGCTCACCACCGGGGAAGGGACGGTACGAGCAGTACTTC
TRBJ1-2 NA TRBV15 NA CATSREQKVGGYTF TGTGCCACCAGCAGAGAACAGAAAGTAGGTGGCTACACCTTC
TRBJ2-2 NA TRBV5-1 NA CASSLIGRNTGELFF TGCGCCAGCAGCTTGATTGGGCGGAACACCGGGGAGCTGTTTTTT